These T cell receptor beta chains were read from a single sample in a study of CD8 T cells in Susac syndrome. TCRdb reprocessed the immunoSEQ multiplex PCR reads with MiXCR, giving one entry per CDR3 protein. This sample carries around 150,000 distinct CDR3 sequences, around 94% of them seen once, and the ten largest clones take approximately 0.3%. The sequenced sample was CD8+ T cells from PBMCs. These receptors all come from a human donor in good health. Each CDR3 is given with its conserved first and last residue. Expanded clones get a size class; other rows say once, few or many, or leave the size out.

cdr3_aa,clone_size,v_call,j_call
CSVRGQPIRHDEQYF,NA,TRBV20-1,TRBJ2-7
CAWSVGPGPEQFF,NA,TRBV30,TRBJ2-1
CASSLLGGRETQYF,once,TRBV27,TRBJ2-5
CASSPSTFETQYF,NA,TRBV6-5,TRBJ2-5
CASSFLTGELFF,NA,TRBV5-1,TRBJ2-2
CASSLRPTQGVNTEAFF,NA,TRBV12-3/TRBV12-4,TRBJ1-1
CAWSVIQPAQFF,NA,TRBV30,TRBJ2-1
CASSERENSYEQYF,NA,TRBV6-4,TRBJ2-7
CAQGTGNYNEQFF,NA,TRBV7-9,TRBJ2-1
CASSAGTAGRSEQYF,NA,TRBV9,TRBJ2-7
CASSPGGHPNYGYTF,NA,TRBV6-2/TRBV6-3,TRBJ1-2
CASSEVAAGYMAQPQHF,once,TRBV2,TRBJ1-5
CASRPRGTGELFF,NA,TRBV28,TRBJ2-2
CASSPSGTGYQPQHF,NA,TRBV9,TRBJ1-5
CASSSRTSLNEQFF,NA,TRBV9,TRBJ2-1
CASSDQGTETQYF,NA,TRBV25-1,TRBJ2-5
CSARGSEQYF,NA,TRBV29-1,TRBJ2-7
CASSPQTSGSSDTQYF,NA,TRBV7-9,TRBJ2-3
CATSRILRQGSYEQYF,NA,TRBV15,TRBJ2-7
CASSAPGTSNNEQFF,NA,TRBV7-9,TRBJ2-1
CSVVVGLVYEQYF,NA,TRBV29-1,TRBJ2-7
CASSQEAGVPDTQYF,NA,TRBV4-2,TRBJ2-3
CASSLIHEQYF,few,TRBV27,TRBJ2-7
CASTAGTHGGYTF,NA,TRBV6-2/TRBV6-3,TRBJ1-2
CSVEDGADEKLFF,NA,TRBV29-1,TRBJ1-4
CASSLHGGPETQYF,NA,TRBV5-4,TRBJ2-5
CASSLMAPSYEQYF,NA,TRBV27,TRBJ2-7
CASSHPQVGGYQPQHF,NA,TRBV4-2,TRBJ1-5
CASSLARQGGYEQYF,NA,TRBV5-1,TRBJ2-7
CATGRGLAIYNEQFF,NA,TRBV27,TRBJ2-1
CASSFDPSYEQYF,NA,TRBV7-6,TRBJ2-7
CSVALAGPSYEQYF,NA,TRBV29-1,TRBJ2-7
CSASGTGQRGANVLTF,NA,TRBV20-1,TRBJ2-6
CASSLGGLGDTEAFF,NA,TRBV12-3/TRBV12-4,TRBJ1-1
CASSYSNPYEQYF,NA,TRBV6-5,TRBJ2-7
CASSPPSRGELFF,once,TRBV18,TRBJ2-2
CAWSRTGGFNEQFF,NA,TRBV30,TRBJ2-1
CASSPSGETQYF,NA,TRBV7-2,TRBJ2-5
CSATGTVSYEQYF,once,TRBV20-1,TRBJ2-7
CASSSGYEVDEQYF,NA,TRBV6-5,TRBJ2-7
CASSLTSGSGNEQFF,NA,TRBV4-3,TRBJ2-1
CASRKDAAGYEQYF,NA,TRBV11-2,TRBJ2-7
CATSDFQEAGELFF,NA,TRBV24-1,TRBJ2-2
CSGTGVYNEQFF,NA,TRBV29-1,TRBJ2-1
CAWKEVGSYGYTF,NA,TRBV30,TRBJ1-2
CSVALSSYEQYF,NA,TRBV29-1,TRBJ2-7
CSVGGGEQYF,once,TRBV29-1,TRBJ2-7
CASSPGQGTDTQYF,NA,TRBV18,TRBJ2-3
CASSYGPPMSAGYTF,once,TRBV6-5,TRBJ1-2